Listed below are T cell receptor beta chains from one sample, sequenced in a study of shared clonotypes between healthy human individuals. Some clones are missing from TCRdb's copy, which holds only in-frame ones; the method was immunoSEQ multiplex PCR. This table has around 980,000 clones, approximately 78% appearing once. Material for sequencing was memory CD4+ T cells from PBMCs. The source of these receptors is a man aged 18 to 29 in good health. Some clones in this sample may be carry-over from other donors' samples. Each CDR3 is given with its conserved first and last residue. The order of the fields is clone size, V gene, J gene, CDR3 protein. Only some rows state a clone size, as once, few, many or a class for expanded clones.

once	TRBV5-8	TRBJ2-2	CASSLNGPISQTGELSF
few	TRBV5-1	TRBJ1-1	CASSLYQQDRGLAFF
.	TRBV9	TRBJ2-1	CASSATAGTNTGQFF
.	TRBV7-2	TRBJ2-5	CASSSRGQETQYF
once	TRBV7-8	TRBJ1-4	CASSPQGAHGEKLFF
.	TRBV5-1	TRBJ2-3	CASGDGELTDTQYF
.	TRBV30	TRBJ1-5	CAWSDRASAQPQHF
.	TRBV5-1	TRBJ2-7	CASSYSGSSYEQYF
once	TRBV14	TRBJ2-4	CASSQEKGTAKNIQYF
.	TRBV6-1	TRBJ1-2	CASSVGDRGRGYGYTF
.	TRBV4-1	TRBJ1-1	CASSRGQRNTEAFF
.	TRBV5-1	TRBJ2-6	CASSRGNRDPGANVLTF
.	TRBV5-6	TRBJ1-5	CASSPWTLNQPQHF
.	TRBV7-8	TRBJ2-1	CASSPGPATLEQFF
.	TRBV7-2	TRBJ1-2	CASSLASRRTEAGYTF
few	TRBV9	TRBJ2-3	CASSVSFPETDTQYF
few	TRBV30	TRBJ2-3	CVLRFEGYTDTQYF
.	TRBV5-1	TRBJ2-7	CASSTTGTSAEQYF
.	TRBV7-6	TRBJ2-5	CASSLAGGGQETQYF
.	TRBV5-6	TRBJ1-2	CASSLGQGNGYTF
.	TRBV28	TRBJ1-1	CASSLFGSRFEAFF
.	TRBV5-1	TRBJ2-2	CASSSSGTGDTGELFF
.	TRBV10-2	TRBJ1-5	CASSESGVGSNQPQHF
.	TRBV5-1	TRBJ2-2	CASSLIVAGELFF
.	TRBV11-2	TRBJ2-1	CASSLGGSRNEQFF
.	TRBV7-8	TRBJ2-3	CASTLLVAGVRDTQYF
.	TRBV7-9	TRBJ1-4	CASSLGQGNEKLFF
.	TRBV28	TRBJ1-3	CASSADREDTIYF
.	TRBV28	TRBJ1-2	CASRKGPSYGYTF
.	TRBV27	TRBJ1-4	CASSLKPPGPEKLFF
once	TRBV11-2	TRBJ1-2	CASSYGGHNYGYTF
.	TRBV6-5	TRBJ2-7	CASSGLAGAYEQYF
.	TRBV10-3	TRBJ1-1	CAITPGERNTEAFF
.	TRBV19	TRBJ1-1	CASSTGGSDTEAFF
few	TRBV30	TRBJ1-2	CAWSVSKSGYTF
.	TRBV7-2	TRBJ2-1	CASSLAGTSGGFNEQFF
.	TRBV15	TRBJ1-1	CATANTEAFF
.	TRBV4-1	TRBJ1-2	CASSQGPGQNYGYTF
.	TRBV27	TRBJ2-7	CASRPGLAGGRAYEQYF
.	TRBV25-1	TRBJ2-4	CASRMTEITYF
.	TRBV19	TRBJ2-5	CASSKWSLEGKTQYF
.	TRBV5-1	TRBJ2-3	CASSFSANTDTQYF